Listed here are 25 T cell receptor beta chains from one sample, sequenced in a study of OX40 agonist ivuxolimab in advanced cancers. The method was immunoSEQ multiplex PCR; TCRdb's version includes in-frame clones alone and lacks a portion of them. The top ten clones hold 2% to 3% of a sample with about 100,000 clones, around 94% of them seen once. Sequenced here: CD4+ or CD8+ T cells sorted from blood, sampled in a trial of the OX40 agonist ivuxolimab. The receptors originated from an adult with an advanced solid tumor such as melanoma, head and neck, liver or kidney cancer.

This rearrangement joins TRBV15 to TRBJ1-5, with 7 nucleotides matching TRBD1. The CDR3 is 16 residues long. J gave up 5 bases and V 3 bases, and 10 bases lay outside the gene matches. Germline V gives CDR1 LNHNV, CDR2 YYDKDF (reference sequence). The CDR3 loop is CATSSTWGQSDQPQHF. The CDR3, as DNA: TGTGCCACCAGCAGCACATGGGGACAGAGCGATCAGCCCCAGCATTTT.

This chain's CDR3 is CASSQDWGREAFF. The CDR3 DNA reads TGTGCCAGCAGCCAAGATTGGGGCAGGGAAGCTTTCTTT. This chain connects TRBV14 to TRBJ1-1, with D possibly matching TRBD1 (5 bases). CDR1 is SGHDN and CDR2 is FVKESK in the germline V gene. V was shortened by 0 bases and J by 8 bases, with 10 bases between the two germline ends. There are 13 residues in the CDR3.

This rearrangement joins TRBV9 to TRBJ2-1, with a possible D match to TRBD1 (6 bases). The CDR3 covers 13 residues. V lost 0 bases and J lost 6, with 7 bases in between. Germline V gene lookup returns CDR1 SGDLS and CDR2 YYNGEE. The CDR3 here is CASSVGGGNEQFF. CDR3 coding DNA: TGTGCCAGCAGCGTAGGAGGGGGCAATGAGCAGTTCTTC. Full variable domain (outside the CDR3, taken from reference TRBV9 and TRBJ2-1): DSGVTQTPKHLITATGQRVTLRCSPRSGDLSVYWYQQSLDQGLQFLIQYYNGEERAKGNILERFSAQQFPDLHSELNLSSLELGDSALYFCASSVGGGNEQFFGPGTRLTVL.

This clone came up a few times. V and J are TRBV19 and TRBJ1-3, with unresolved D. Trimming left V 7 bases short and J 0 bases short, with 13 bases between. The germline CDR1 and CDR2 sequences are LNHDA and SQIVND (reference sequence). The CDR3 covers 15 residues. The CDR3 DNA sequence: TGTGCCAGTATACCGGACTGGGGCTCTGGAAACACCATATATTTT. As protein: CASIPDWGSGNTIYF.

J is TRBJ1-4 and V is TRBV11-2; D is possibly TRBD1 (6 bases). The germline CDR1 and CDR2 sequences are SGHAT and FQNNGV. CDR3 length: 12 amino acids. With 4 bases removed from V and 6 bases from J, the gap between germline ends came to 6 bases. Written as DNA, the CDR3 is TGTGCCAGCAGCTACAGGGATGAAAAACTGTTTTTT. Translated: CASSYRDEKLFF.

The CDR3 spells CAWSLWGGEKLFF. For the CDR3, the DNA is TGTGCCTGGAGTCTCTGGGGTGGCGAAAAACTGTTTTTT. This chain connects TRBV30 to TRBJ1-4; unclear D gene. V was pared by 2 bases and J by 8 bases, with 12 bases between. The germline CDR1 and CDR2 sequences are GTSNPN and SVGIG (reference sequence). CDR3 length equals 13 residues.

V and J are TRBV29-1 and TRBJ1-2; 8 bases fit TRBD1. Germline lookup yields CDR1 SQVTM and CDR2 ANQGSEA. CDR3 size: 15 residues. The J segment lost 6 bases and the V segment lost 3 bases, leaving 12 bases of the junction unmatched. The CDR3 region has the DNA TGCAGCGTTGACCAGGGGGCGAGTATTGTCAATGGCTACACCTTC. Its translation: CSVDQGASIVNGYTF.

The chain links TRBV27 to TRBJ2-7, with TRBD2 matching 12 bases. Germline CDR1 reads MNHEY; CDR2 reads SMNVEV (reference sequence). The CDR3 extends over 15 amino acids. The V gene end was trimmed by 5 bases and the J gene end by 3 bases; junction bases not matched to a gene: 5. The CDR3 loop reads CASSNGLAGLYEQYF. As DNA, the CDR3 is TGTGCCAGCAGTAACGGACTAGCGGGGCTCTACGAGCAGTACTTC.

The chain joins TRBV9 to TRBJ2-5; the D call may be TRBD1 or TRBD2 (5 bases each). CDR1 and CDR2 (germline): SGDLS, YYNGEE. This CDR3 contains 15 residues. V gave up 0 bases and J gave up 4 bases, with 13 bases separating them. The chain's CDR3 is CASSVGGEGRETQYF. CDR3 coding DNA: TGTGCCAGCAGCGTAGGGGGAGAGGGGAGAGAGACCCAGTACTTC.

This sequence joins TRBV6-8 and TRBJ1-5; a weak D match, TRBD1 (6 bases). CDR3 size: 17 residues. Trimming removed 5 bases at V and 0 bases at J, with 17 bases between. The germline V gene has CDR1 MNHGY and CDR2 SAAAGT. The CDR3 spells CASSPFRGHNSNQPQHF. For the CDR3, the DNA is TGTGCCAGCAGTCCCTTCAGGGGACACAATAGCAATCAGCCCCAGCATTTT.

This clone has only one observation. V gene TRBV7-2 combines with J gene TRBJ2-7, with 9 bases lining up with TRBD2. This CDR3 contains 16 residues. The ends lost 2 bases at V and 2 bases at J; junction bases unmatched: 7. Germline CDR1 is SGHTA and CDR2 is FQGNSA. The CDR3 region is CASSLLGGGVPYEQYF. The CDR3 nucleotides read TGTGCCAGCAGCTTATTAGGCGGGGGGGTGCCCTACGAGCAGTACTTC.

The rearrangement links TRBV6-6 to TRBJ2-7; TRBD1 might be the D (6 bases). V lost 0 bases and J 3 bases, leaving 15 bases between the germline ends. This CDR3 has 16 amino acids. CDR1 and CDR2 from the germline V gene are MNHNY and SVGAGI (reference sequence). CDR3 nucleotides: TGTGCCAGCAGTTACTCGACAGGATTAGGAGACTACGAGCAGTACTTC. As protein: CASSYSTGLGDYEQYF.

J is TRBJ1-3 and V is TRBV9; the D is unclear. Germline loops: CDR1 SGDLS, CDR2 YYNGEE. The CDR3 runs to 15 residues. V dropped 0 bases and J dropped 2 bases, with 9 bases sitting between them. In DNA, the CDR3 is TGTGCCAGCAGCGTAGCGGGAGGAGCTGGAAACACCATATATTTT. It codes for CASSVAGGAGNTIYF. The whole variable domain, filled in from reference TRBV9 and TRBJ1-3, reads DSGVTQTPKHLITATGQRVTLRCSPRSGDLSVYWYQQSLDQGLQFLIQYYNGEERAKGNILERFSAQQFPDLHSELNLSSLELGDSALYFCASSVAGGAGNTIYFGEGSWLTVV.

The rearrangement links TRBV14 to TRBJ2-7; weak D call: TRBD1 (7 bases). Germline V gene data show CDR1 as SGHDN and CDR2 as FVKESK. The CDR3 has 21 residues. V lost 9 bases and J lost 0, with 36 bases in between. The CDR3 reads CASTPGAAGQKRTGGSYEQYF. The CDR3 nucleotides are TGTGCCAGTACCCCTGGTGCCGCGGGACAGAAAAGAACCGGAGGCTCCTACGAGCAGTACTTC.

V is TRBV27 and J is TRBJ1-4; D is uncertain. V was clipped by 6 bases and J by 5 bases, with 10 bases between them. Germline V CDR1 and CDR2: MNHEY, SMNVEV (reference sequence). This CDR3 has 13 residues. The CDR3 sequence is CASRGQSNEKLFF. The CDR3 DNA reads as TGTGCCAGCAGGGGCCAGTCAAATGAAAAACTGTTTTTT.

The chain links TRBV10-2 to TRBJ1-1; D gene uncertain. Trimming pared 0 bases from V and 3 bases from J, leaving 8 bases between. The germline CDR1 and CDR2 sequences are WSHSY and SAAADI. The CDR3 has 14 residues. CDR3 in DNA: TGCGCCAGCAGTGAGTCCGCCGGCTACACTGAAGCTTTCTTT. This gives the protein CASSESAGYTEAFF.

The CDR3 bases are TGTGCCAGCAGTGTGGGACAGCAGAGGGGTGGCTACACCTTC. As protein: CASSVGQQRGGYTF. The J gene is TRBJ1-2, the V gene TRBV2; 7 bases match TRBD1. CDR1 and CDR2 (germline): SNHLY, FYNNEI. CDR3 length equals 14 residues. J gave up 7 bases and V 4 bases, and 9 bases lay outside the gene matches.

The chain employs TRBV5-6 and TRBJ2-7; TRBD2 is a possible D gene (6 bases). This CDR3 contains 13 residues. The V end was cut by 0 bases, the J end by 4 bases, with 8 bases between. CDR1 and CDR2 from the germline V gene are SGHDT and YYEEEE. The CDR3 protein is CASSLGTTYEQYF. CDR3 nucleotides: TGTGCCAGCAGCTTGGGGACTACATACGAGCAGTACTTC.

This chain uses TRBV7-9 with TRBJ2-1; D is possibly TRBD1 (6 bases). The CDR3 loop spans 17 amino acids. CDR1 is SEHNR and CDR2 is FQNEAQ in the germline V gene (reference sequence). V lost 4 bases, J lost 1 base, and 17 bases lay in between. The CDR3 region is CASSSWGRKGSYNEQFF. The CDR3 DNA reads as TGTGCCAGCAGCTCCTGGGGGCGCAAGGGGTCCTACAATGAGCAGTTCTTC.

V is TRBV5-1 and J is TRBJ2-2; D call uncertain. Germline V gene lookup returns CDR1 SGHRS and CDR2 YFSETQ. The CDR3 sequence is 15 residues long. The V gene lost 4 bases and the J gene lost 2 bases, with 12 bases spanning the gap. The CDR3 is CASSLTTVNTGELFF. CDR3 coding DNA: TGCGCCAGCAGCCTTACGACGGTTAACACCGGGGAGCTGTTTTTT.

V is TRBV5-6 and J is TRBJ1-5, with TRBD1 as a possible D gene (6 bases). V lost 2 bases to trimming and J lost 4 bases, with 10 bases between them. Germline assignment: CDR1 SGHDT and CDR2 YYEEEE. The CDR3 has 14 amino acids. CDR3 sequence (DNA): TGTGCCAGCAGCTTCGTGACAGGAAATCAGCCCCAGCATTTT. Protein product: CASSFVTGNQPQHF.

The sample holds one count of this clone. V usage is TRBV5-5 and J usage is TRBJ1-6, with D unresolved. V gave up 1 base and J gave up 4 bases, with 9 bases separating them. The V gene's germline CDR1 is SGHKS and CDR2 YYEKEE (reference sequence). The CDR3 length is 15 residues. CDR3 region: CASSLSLNYNSPLHF. The DNA for the CDR3 is TGTGCCAGCAGCTTGAGCCTGAATTATAATTCACCCCTCCACTTT.

The chain carries TRBV5-1 and TRBJ1-5; 11 bases are shared with TRBD1. V gave up 4 bases and J gave up 6 bases; unmatched junction bases: 6. The CDR3 has 15 residues. Germline CDR1 reads SGHRS; CDR2 reads YFSETQ. CDR3 sequence: CASSPGTGGGQPQHF. DNA for the CDR3: TGCGCCAGCAGCCCCGGGACAGGGGGTGGTCAGCCCCAGCATTTT. The whole variable domain, remainder taken from reference TRBV5-1 and TRBJ1-5, is KAGVTQTPRYLIKTRGQQVTLSCSPISGHRSVSWYQQTPGQGLQFLFEYFSETQRNKGNFPGRFSGRQFSNSRSEMNVSTLELGDSALYLCASSPGTGGGQPQHFGDGTRLSIL.

This clone appeared once. The V and J genes are TRBV6-1 and TRBJ2-3; perhaps TRBD2 as D (5 bases). The ends were cut back, 2 bases at V and 2 bases at J, with 14 bases in the middle. From germline, CDR1 is MNHNS and CDR2 SASEGT. The CDR3 length is 16 residues. The CDR3 nucleotides read TGTGCCAGCAGTGAACCGCCAGACGGGGTCACAGATACGCAGTATTTT. Encoded protein: CASSEPPDGVTDTQYF.

The CDR3 here is CASGLVRLAGQKSGTDTQYF. CDR3 DNA: TGTGCTAGTGGTTTGGTACGACTAGCGGGTCAAAAGTCGGGGACAGATACGCAGTATTTT. The chain joins TRBV12-5 to TRBJ2-3; 10 bases match TRBD2. V gave up 0 bases and J gave up 3 bases; unmatched junction bases: 15. Germline V gene sequence: CDR1 LGHNT, CDR2 FRNRAP. The CDR3 has 20 amino acids.